This entry lists 2 T cell receptor beta chains sequenced from one sample in a study of blood T cell repertoires in COVID-19. Clones were sequenced by immunoSEQ multiplex PCR, and TCRdb holds only the in-frame ones, with some missing. The sample has roughly 74,000 clones, 70% to 90% seen once. The sequenced sample consisted of peripheral blood. The receptors derive from a woman at least 80 years old with active or convalescent COVID-19.

CDR3: CAISASRDGTTYGYTF. The CDR3 nucleotides read TGTGCCATCAGTGCCTCAAGGGACGGGACTACCTATGGCTACACCTTC. V and J are TRBV10-3 and TRBJ1-2; D is possibly TRBD1 (5 bases). The CDR3 contains 16 residues. The germline V gene has CDR1 ENHRY and CDR2 SYGVKD. V lost 4 bases and J lost 4, with 19 bases in between.

J is TRBJ1-2 and V is TRBV6-6; D is perhaps TRBD1 (5 bases). Trimming pared 5 bases from V and 3 bases from J, leaving 10 bases between. CDR1 and CDR2 from the germline V gene are MNHNY and SVGAGI (reference sequence). This CDR3 contains 13 residues. In nucleotides, the CDR3 is TGTGCCAGCAGTCAAACAGGAGACTATGGCTACACCTTC. This gives the protein CASSQTGDYGYTF.